This TCR beta chain was sequenced during a study of blood T cells in healthy people across ages. In this sample, this clonotype turned up a few times. Its specificity is not known. One end of the junction varies from germline; a read error may be responsible. The V gene's germline CDR1 is SGHAT and CDR2 FQNNGV. This CDR3 is 15 amino acids long. Together with a sample-barcoded 5' primer, a J-beta primer mix was included in a second PCR lasting roughly 6 to 12 cycles. A single record per CDR3 protein comes from TCRdb applying MiXCR to the 5' RACE reads. The table lists just over 1 million distinct CDR3 sequences, more than 35% of them singletons. Overall study findings and caveats: Since the PBMCs were unsorted, naive and antigen-experienced cells could not be conclusively compared. Researchers judged that diversity estimates from one million T cells fell short of true values.

The clonotype comes from a woman aged 55-70 years in good health. The source material was blood. The chain is built from TRBV11-2 and TRBJ2-5; TRBD2 matches at 8 bases. The CDR3 is CASSFASGPQETQYF. The CDR3 bases are TGTGCCAGCAGCTTTGCTAGCGGGCCTCAAGAGACTCAGTACTTC.